This T cell receptor (beta chain) was retrieved from a study of blood T cell repertoires in COVID-19. Only in-frame clones appear in the TCRdb table, and some are missing; sequencing was by immunoSEQ multiplex PCR. The repertoire has tens of thousands of clones, 86% of them found once; the top ten carry 25% to 30%. The sample was peripheral blood. This TCR came from a human donor in a cohort sampled during active COVID-19.

The CDR3 coding sequence is TGTGCCAGCCGGAGTAGCGGGGGGGTGAACACCGGGGAGCTGTTTTTT. Amino acids: CASRSSGGVNTGELFF. The chain has TRBV2 and TRBJ2-2; the match to TRBD2 covers 11 bases. Germline V gene sequence: CDR1 SNHLY, CDR2 FYNNEI. CDR3 size: 16 residues. V was pared by 8 bases and J by 1 base, with 6 bases of the junction left unmatched.